This record covers a single T cell receptor beta chain. This CDR3 contains 16 residues. With 5 bases clipped from V and 6 bases from J, the junction kept 13 bases outside the gene matches. Germline V lookup: CDR1 MNHEY, CDR2 SMNVEV (reference sequence). This specimen comes from a study of T cell changes during pregnancy in multiple sclerosis. TCRdb's copy holds only in-frame clones and misses some; the assay was immunoSEQ multiplex PCR. Of about 69,000 clones in the sample, 91% were seen once. The chain couples TRBV27 to TRBJ2-3, with 8 nucleotides matching TRBD1. Sequenced material: CD4+ T cells from peripheral blood mononuclear cells, taken in the third trimester of pregnancy. The TCR originated in a female donor in good health, enrolled as a control in a pregnancy study. The CDR3: CASSTRVGQGMDTQYF. In DNA, the CDR3 is TGTGCCAGCAGTACCCGGGTCGGACAGGGTATGGATACGCAGTATTTT.